Sequencing of this T cell receptor (beta chain) was carried out in a study of response to subunit inactivated influenza vaccine. TCRdb fed the RT-PCR reads into MiXCR, producing one record per CDR3 protein. Of about 540,000 distinct CDR3 sequences listed, under 30% are singletons. The CDR3 is made up of 16 amino acids. Germline CDR1 reads SGHRS; CDR2 reads YFSETQ. V trimming: 1 base; J trimming: 5 bases; junction bases outside the gene matches: 11. This same sample was also part of a study on T cells expressing NK-cell markers. This second study says: TCR beta cDNA was made by 5'RACE template switching with UMIs. The study drew TCR beta repertoires from sorted CD3+CD56+NKG2C+, CD3+CD56+NKG2C- and CD3+CD56-NKG2C+ T cells.

Specimen: CD4+ T cells sorted from PBMCs, collected 11 to 12 days after vaccination. The rearrangement uses TRBV5-1 and TRBJ2-5; TRBD2 matches 7 bases. This receptor was identified in a man aged 50-60 years who received an inactivated influenza vaccine. The CDR3 DNA reads as TGCGCCAGCAGCTTGAGAAGGGGAGGGATTCGGGAGACCCAGTACTTC. Residues: CASSLRRGGIRETQYF.